Presented here are 17 T cell receptor beta chains from one specimen sequenced in a study of CD8 T cells in ankylosing spondylitis. Using its own MiXCR run on the 5' RACE reads, TCRdb lists one record per CDR3 protein. The sample shows 300,000 to 350,000 distinct CDR3 sequences, less than 25% of them seen only once. Material for sequencing was blood, either unsorted or a sorted T cell fraction (not recorded which). These receptors all come from a female donor with ankylosing spondylitis or in good health (not recorded which).

The chain joins TRBV20-1 to TRBJ2-5, with D perhaps matching TRBD1 (6 bases). V lost 2 bases, J lost 1 base, and 14 bases lay in between. Germline V gene lookup returns CDR1 DFQATT and CDR2 SNEGSKA (reference sequence). The CDR3 length is 15 residues. The chain's CDR3 is CSARPPQGGQETQYF. The DNA for the CDR3 is TGCAGTGCTAGACCCCCCCAAGGGGGCCAAGAGACCCAGTACTTC.

In its sample, this clonotype was seen many times. The gene calls are TRBV5-1 and TRBJ1-1; D is unclear. V was trimmed by 5 bases and J by 0 bases, leaving 11 bases between them. Germline CDR1 and CDR2: SGHRS and YFSETQ. The CDR3 sequence is 14 residues long. CDR3 DNA sequence: TGCGCCAGCAGGTACGAACTTATGAACACTGAAGCTTTCTTT. Its protein is CASRYELMNTEAFF.

The chain has TRBV6-2 or TRBV6-3 and TRBJ1-5; D gene ambiguous. The CDR3 is 14 residues long. Germline V gene data show CDR1 as MNHEY and CDR2 as SVGEGT. V lost 0 bases and J 2 bases, leaving 5 bases between the germline ends. CDR3 DNA sequence: TGTGCCAGCAGTTACTCCGGGCGCAATCAGCCCCAGCATTTT. It yields the protein CASSYSGRNQPQHF.

The chain joins TRBV20-1 to TRBJ1-2; D perhaps matches TRBD1 (5 bases). The length of the CDR3 is 13 residues. CDR1 is DFQATT and CDR2 is SNEGSKA in the germline V gene (reference sequence). Trimming pared 0 bases from V and 2 bases from J, leaving 7 bases between. The CDR3 coding sequence is TGCAGTGCTAGAGATGAGGGGAACTATGGCTACACCTTC. Its translation: CSARDEGNYGYTF.

J is TRBJ2-1 and V is TRBV14, with D unresolved. The CDR3 extends over 13 amino acids. CDR1 is SGHDN and CDR2 is FVKESK in the germline V gene. Trimming shortened V by 0 bases and J by 12 bases, and 12 bases separated the two germline ends. The DNA for the CDR3 is TGTGCCAGCAGCCAAGATCTCTCTCTGGGGCAGTTCTTC. Translation: CASSQDLSLGQFF.

This clonotype was observed a few times. The CDR3 spells CATSGVAGTSSYNEQFF. Written as DNA, the CDR3 is TGTGCCACCAGCGGGGTAGCAGGGACGAGCTCCTACAATGAGCAGTTCTTC. The V and J genes are TRBV15 and TRBJ2-1; D may be TRBD1 or TRBD2 (5 bases each). This CDR3 is built from 17 residues. The germline V gene encodes CDR1 LNHNV and CDR2 YYDKDF (reference sequence). V was shortened by 5 bases and J by 0 bases, with 17 bases between the two germline ends.

This chain connects TRBV7-9 to TRBJ2-7; possibly TRBD2 for D (6 bases). Germline lookup yields CDR1 SEHNR and CDR2 FQNEAQ (reference sequence). The CDR3 totals 14 residues. Trimming removed 4 bases from V and 5 bases from J, with 15 bases in between. CDR3 nucleotides: TGTGCCAGCAGCTCCAACAGCCTAGCGAACGAGCAGTACTTC. Its protein is CASSSNSLANEQYF.

The chain couples TRBV7-6 to TRBJ2-7; TRBD2 matches at 9 bases. Germline V gene sequence: CDR1 SGHVS, CDR2 FNYEAQ. This CDR3 is built from 17 residues. The junction had 12 bases not matched to a gene; V was cut back by 3 bases and J by 3 bases. CDR3 loop: CASSFGGRAVGRYEQYF. CDR3 bases: TGTGCCAGCAGCTTTGGCGGGAGGGCCGTCGGGCGCTACGAGCAGTACTTC.

This clonotype occurred a few times. This chain connects TRBV5-1 to TRBJ2-1, with D perhaps given as TRBD1 or TRBD2 (6 bases each). CDR1 is SGHRS, CDR2 YFSETQ, per germline. The germline V and J ends were trimmed by 7 bases and 5 bases, with 19 bases remaining between them. The CDR3 totals 15 residues. The CDR3 DNA is TGCGCCAGCCCCCCCCAGGGGAGGCAGGACAATGAGCAGTTCTTC. The encoded protein is CASPPQGRQDNEQFF.

This clonotype has ten or more counts. The CDR3 sequence: CSVGGQVLEQFF. Here the CDR3 DNA reads TGCAGCGTTGGAGGGCAGGTGCTTGAGCAGTTCTTC. The chain couples TRBV29-1 to TRBJ2-1; tentatively, D is TRBD2 (5 bases). Germline V CDR1 and CDR2: SQVTM, ANQGSEA. V was clipped by 4 bases and J by 9 bases, with 13 bases between them. This CDR3 region has 12 residues.

V usage is TRBV3-1 and J usage is TRBJ2-7; 9 nucleotides match TRBD2. The ends lost 1 base at V and 4 bases at J; junction bases unmatched: 11. The CDR3 runs 17 residues. Germline V gene sequence: CDR1 LGHDT, CDR2 YNNKEL (reference sequence). CDR3 sequence (DNA): TGTGCCAGCAGCCAAGTGGCTAGCGGGATGGGTATATACGAGCAGTACTTC. It is translated as CASSQVASGMGIYEQYF.

The V and J genes are TRBV24-1 and TRBJ2-5, with TRBD1 matching over 8 bases. CDR1 and CDR2 from the germline V gene are KGHDR and SFDVKD. The CDR3 length is 15 residues. V lost 7 bases, J lost 4 bases, and 10 bases stayed unmatched. The CDR3, as DNA: TGTGCCACCAGCCAGACAGGGGTTGGCATAGAGACCCAGTACTTC. This translates into CATSQTGVGIETQYF.

The rearrangement joins TRBV11-2 to TRBJ2-2, with TRBD2 matching 9 bases. V lost 7 bases to trimming and J lost 3 bases; unmatched junction nucleotides: 18. The CDR3 length is 19 residues. Germline CDR1 reads SGHAT; CDR2 reads FQNNGV. CDR3 sequence: CASTPRRREGPPDTGELFF. Written as DNA, the CDR3 is TGTGCCAGCACCCCGCGTCGGCGGGAGGGCCCCCCCGACACCGGGGAGCTGTTTTTT.

This clonotype appeared a few times. The chain uses TRBV10-3 and TRBJ2-7; D is ambiguous. This CDR3 is built from 14 residues. Germline CDR1 ENHRY, CDR2 SYGVKD. With 3 bases removed from V and 3 bases from J, the gap between germline ends came to 12 bases. The CDR3 is CAISDYPSGYEQYF. CDR3 bases: TGTGCCATCAGTGATTACCCCTCCGGCTACGAGCAGTACTTC.

The V and J genes are TRBV20-1 and TRBJ2-2, with 7 bases lining up with TRBD2. Unmatched junction bases numbered 2, after V lost 2 bases and J lost 2 bases. Germline V gives CDR1 DFQATT, CDR2 SNEGSKA (reference sequence). This CDR3 is 14 amino acids long. The CDR3 spells CSARSGVNTGELFF. CDR3 coding DNA: TGCAGTGCTAGAAGCGGGGTTAACACCGGGGAGCTGTTTTTT.

This chain connects TRBV29-1 to TRBJ2-5; D gene uncertain. V was trimmed by 4 bases and J by 2 bases, leaving 8 bases between them. CDR3 length equals 12 residues. The germline gives CDR1 SQVTM, CDR2 ANQGSEA. The CDR3: CSVGAVQETQYF. DNA of the CDR3: TGCAGCGTTGGGGCAGTTCAAGAGACCCAGTACTTC.

This chain connects TRBV6-1 to TRBJ2-7, with D uncertain. This CDR3 has 14 amino acids. Germline CDR1 reads MNHNS; CDR2 reads SASEGT. V lost 6 bases, J lost 2 bases, and 14 bases lay in between. The CDR3 sequence is CASSLRPRTYEQYF. The DNA of the CDR3 is TGTGCCAGCAGCTTGAGGCCTAGGACCTACGAGCAGTACTTC.